This T cell receptor beta chain was identified during a study of T cell responses to AZD1222 COVID-19 vaccine. With regard to this clone: Antigen: not known.

Per germline, CDR1 MDHEN and CDR2 SYDVKM. V was clipped by 3 bases and J by 7 bases, with 16 bases between them. The CDR3 runs 15 residues. Only in-frame clones appear in the TCRdb table, and some are missing; sequencing was by immunoSEQ multiplex PCR. The table has some 110,000 clones, 70% to 90% seen once. The study's findings and limits: It was only after the peak T cell response that any repertoires were sampled. At baseline, just 5 or 6 AZD1222 recipients tested seropositive. It should be noted that donors were predominantly white British and more often female, and clonal diversity was possibly underestimated.

This receptor was identified in an adult who received the AZD1222 COVID-19 vaccine. The J gene is TRBJ1-5, the V gene TRBV28, with D tentatively TRBD1 (5 bases). Material: peripheral blood, obtained 28 days after the second AZD1222 dose. The CDR3 DNA follows: TGTGCCAGCAGTTTTCCGGTATGGGACCAACAGCCCCAGCATTTT. Protein: CASSFPVWDQQPQHF. The full variable domain, completed using reference TRBV28 and TRBJ1-5, is DVKVTQSSRYLVKRTGEKVFLECVQDMDHENMFWYRQDPGLGLRLIYFSYDVKMKEKGDIPEGYSVSREKKERFSLILESASTNQTSMYLCASSFPVWDQQPQHFGDGTRLSIL.